Presented here are 22 T cell receptor beta chains from one specimen sequenced in a study of cytomegalovirus exposure and HLA in healthy donors. 60 Vbeta and 13 Jbeta primers were used in PCR. Assay used: immunoSEQ multiplex PCR; TCRdb lists only in-frame clones, some missing. The data show some 110,000 clones, and the top ten clones hold 2.5% to 3%. Sequenced: PBMCs. These receptors were collected from a man between 25 and 39 years old in good health and CMV-seronegative.

The V and J genes are TRBV7-3 and TRBJ2-1; 8 bases are a match to TRBD2. The germline V gene encodes CDR1 SGHTA and CDR2 FQGTGA. The junction had 5 bases not matched to a gene; V was cut back by 1 base and J by 6 bases. This CDR3 region has 15 residues. CDR3 nucleotides: TGTGCCAGCAGCTTAAGGTGGGGACTAGGCAATGAGCAGTTCTTC. It translates to CASSLRWGLGNEQFF.

DNA of the CDR3: TGCGCCAGCAGCCTTTTTACTAGCGGAACCTACGAGCAGTACTTC. This encodes CASSLFTSGTYEQYF. The gene calls are TRBV5-1 and TRBJ2-7; 8 bases match TRBD2. CDR1 and CDR2 from the germline V gene are SGHRS and YFSETQ. The junction had 8 bases not matched to a gene; V was cut back by 4 bases and J by 2 bases. The CDR3 has 15 amino acids.

The V and J genes are TRBV7-9 and TRBJ2-5, with D possibly TRBD2 on 5 matching bases. The DNA end is a closer match to TRBJ2-7, so the J assignment may be wrong. This CDR3 comprises 13 residues. Germline V gene sequence: CDR1 SEHNR, CDR2 FQNEAQ (reference sequence). The CDR3 loop is CASSRTASYEQYF. In DNA, the CDR3 is TGTGCCAGCAGCCGGACTGCCTCCTACGAGCAGTACTTC.

The V and J genes are TRBV29-1 and TRBJ2-1; TRBD2 aligns across 8 bases. The CDR3 spans 14 residues. V was clipped by 4 bases and J by 3 bases; unmatched bases: 5. CDR1 and CDR2 (germline): SQVTM, ANQGSEA. CDR3 loop: CSVVREGHYNEQFF. Written as DNA, the CDR3 is TGCAGCGTTGTCCGGGAGGGCCACTACAATGAGCAGTTCTTC.

This rearrangement joins TRBV5-5 to TRBJ2-2, with 15 positions matching TRBD2. The CDR3 extends over 16 amino acids. V lost 4 bases, J lost 7 bases, and 5 bases stayed unmatched. Germline V gene data show CDR1 as SGHKS and CDR2 as YYEKEE (reference sequence). CDR3 amino acids: CASSGLAGGEDGELFF. CDR3 in DNA: TGTGCCAGCAGCGGACTAGCGGGAGGGGAAGACGGGGAGCTGTTTTTT.

The chain couples TRBV7-3 to TRBJ1-2, with 7 bases lining up with TRBD1. CDR3 length: 18 residues. The V gene end was trimmed by 4 bases and the J gene end by 8 bases; junction bases not matched to a gene: 22. Germline CDR1 and CDR2: SGHTA and FQGTGA. CDR3 amino acids: CASSSVSERRDSGIGYTF. The CDR3 DNA reads as TGTGCCAGCAGCTCCGTTAGTGAACGCCGGGACAGTGGGATAGGCTACACCTTC.

This sequence joins TRBV18 and TRBJ1-5; D possibly corresponds to TRBD1 (5 bases). V was cut by 8 bases and J by 5 bases, with 16 bases left in between. Germline loops: CDR1 KGHSH, CDR2 LQKENI. The CDR3 is made up of 14 amino acids. The CDR3 loop is CASTTTGGDQPQHF. CDR3 in DNA: TGTGCCAGCACCACAACCGGGGGTGATCAGCCCCAGCATTTT. Complete variable domain (other parts from reference TRBV18 and TRBJ1-5): NAGVMQNPRHLVRRRGQEARLRCSPMKGHSHVYWYRQLPEEGLKFMVYLQKENIIDESGMPKERFSAEFPKEGPSILRIQQVVRGDSAAYFCASTTTGGDQPQHFGDGTRLSIL.

The chain couples TRBV19 to TRBJ2-1; a possible D gene is TRBD2 (5 bases). This CDR3 is built from 15 residues. Trimming shortened V by 4 bases and J by 4 bases, and 14 bases separated the two germline ends. Germline V gene data show CDR1 as LNHDA and CDR2 as SQIVND (reference sequence). The CDR3 here is CASSTRLAAYNEQFF. The CDR3 DNA follows: TGTGCCAGTAGTACCCGCCTAGCAGCTTACAATGAGCAGTTCTTC.

The chain uses TRBV18 and TRBJ2-3, with 8 bases fitting TRBD1. Germline V CDR1 and CDR2: KGHSH, LQKENI. J was trimmed by 2 bases and V by 3 bases; bases with no gene match: 16. This CDR3 region has 19 residues. The DNA of the CDR3 is TGTGCCAGCTCACCCCTTCATATCGAAACCAGGGGGCTCACAGATACGCAGTATTTT. It specifies CASSPLHIETRGLTDTQYF.

This sequence joins TRBV28 and TRBJ2-1, with 7 bases aligning to TRBD2. CDR1 MDHEN and CDR2 SYDVKM come from the germline V gene. The V gene end was trimmed by 6 bases and the J gene end by 7 bases; junction bases not matched to a gene: 18. This CDR3 is 17 amino acids long. The CDR3 DNA is TGTGCCAGCAGGCCACGGGTCTGGACTAGTAGGAGTAATGAGCAGTTCTTC. Its translation is CASRPRVWTSRSNEQFF.

The genes are TRBV4-2 and TRBJ2-2; 9 bases are a match to TRBD1. J lost 6 bases, V lost 0 bases, and 11 bases had no gene match. Per germline, CDR1 LGHNA and CDR2 YNFKEQ. This CDR3 region has 18 residues. Here the CDR3 DNA reads TGTGCCAGCAGCCAAGATGGGACCGGGACAGGGCGAGCCGGGGAGCTGTTTTTT. Translating gives CASSQDGTGTGRAGELFF.

This chain links TRBV7-8 with TRBJ2-7, with 11 positions matching TRBD2. Germline V gene sequence: CDR1 SGHVS, CDR2 FQNEAQ. The CDR3 has 14 amino acids. V shed 3 bases and J 5 bases; nucleotides not matched to a gene: 3. The CDR3 loop is CASSLRTSGHEQYF. Written as DNA, the CDR3 is TGTGCCAGCAGCTTGAGGACTAGCGGGCACGAGCAGTACTTC. Drawing the rest from reference TRBV7-8 and TRBJ2-7, the complete variable domain is GAGVSQSPRYKVAKRGQDVALRCDPISGHVSLFWYQQALGQGPEFLTYFQNEAQLDKSGLPSDRFFAERPEGSVSTLKIQRTQQEDSAVYLCASSLRTSGHEQYFGPGTRLTVT.

The chain couples TRBV4-3 to TRBJ1-5; 7 nucleotides line up with TRBD1. The CDR3 extends over 15 amino acids. The J segment lost 6 bases and the V segment lost 0 bases, leaving 5 bases of the junction unmatched. Germline lookup yields CDR1 LGHNA and CDR2 YSLEER. In DNA, the CDR3 is TGCGCCAGCAGCCAAGAGTCAGGGGGAAGTCAGCCCCAGCATTTT. This encodes CASSQESGGSQPQHF.

The chain carries TRBV5-4 and TRBJ2-3; TRBD2 agrees at 7 bases. The CDR3 length is 15 residues. Germline CDR1 is SGHNT and CDR2 is YYREEE (reference sequence). The ends lost 2 bases at V and 4 bases at J; junction bases unmatched: 7. Here the CDR3 reads CASSFGVAGPDTQYF. Here the CDR3 DNA reads TGTGCCAGCAGCTTCGGGGTAGCGGGCCCAGATACGCAGTATTTT.

The CDR3 sequence: CASSSDRVNSPLHF. The CDR3, as DNA: TGTGCCAGTAGTTCGGACAGGGTGAATTCACCCCTCCACTTT. The chain employs TRBV19 and TRBJ1-6; 8 bases agree with TRBD1. The CDR3 is made up of 14 amino acids. The J segment lost 7 bases and the V segment lost 5 bases, leaving 4 bases of the junction unmatched. In germline, CDR1 is LNHDA, CDR2 SQIVND (reference sequence).

The chain recombines TRBV18 with TRBJ2-7; D possibly corresponds to TRBD2 (7 bases). Trimming removed 1 base from V and 3 bases from J, with 13 bases in between. There are 15 residues in the CDR3. The germline CDR1 and CDR2 sequences are KGHSH and LQKENI. The chain's CDR3 is CASSPRGGAGYEQYF. Here the CDR3 DNA reads TGTGCCAGCTCACCACGAGGGGGGGCGGGCTACGAGCAGTACTTC.

This CDR3 is CASSPVAGEGNEQFF. CDR3 nucleotide sequence: TGTGCCAGCAGTCCCGTAGCGGGAGAAGGCAATGAGCAGTTCTTC. V gene TRBV6-4 combines with J gene TRBJ2-1; 9 nucleotides line up with TRBD2. The junction had 8 bases not matched to a gene; V was cut back by 5 bases and J by 6 bases. The CDR3 spans 15 residues. Looked up from germline, CDR1 is MRHNA and CDR2 is SNTAGT.

The V call is TRBV5-1, the J call TRBJ1-2; no clear D. The germline gives CDR1 SGHRS, CDR2 YFSETQ. This CDR3 is built from 14 residues. Trimming took 5 bases from V and 0 from J, leaving 11 bases between them. For the CDR3, the DNA is TGCGCCAGCAGGGCCGGGTCCTCTAACTATGGCTACACCTTC. Protein sequence: CASRAGSSNYGYTF.

This rearrangement joins TRBV7-9 to TRBJ1-1; D perhaps matches TRBD1 (6 bases). With 5 bases removed from V and 5 bases from J, the gap between germline ends came to 15 bases. Germline V gives CDR1 SEHNR, CDR2 FQNEAQ (reference sequence). CDR3 length: 14 amino acids. The CDR3, as DNA: TGTGCCAGCAGCCCCGACAGGTGGCGAACTGAAGCTTTCTTT. Translated: CASSPDRWRTEAFF.

The chain couples TRBV15 to TRBJ1-4; D is perhaps TRBD1 (5 bases). Looked up from germline, CDR1 is LNHNV and CDR2 is YYDKDF (reference sequence). Trimming took off 1 base at V and 4 bases at J, with 10 bases between the two ends. The CDR3 is 15 amino acids. The chain's CDR3 is CATSRGPGNNEKLFF. CDR3 nucleotides: TGTGCCACCAGCAGAGGTCCAGGGAATAATGAAAAACTGTTTTTT. The variable domain in full, with the rest retrieved from reference TRBV15 and TRBJ1-4, is DAMVIQNPRYQVTQFGKPVTLSCSQTLNHNVMYWYQQKSSQAPKLLFHYYDKDFNNEADTPDNFQSRRPNTSFCFLDIRSPGLGDTAMYLCATSRGPGNNEKLFFGSGTQLSVL.

V usage is TRBV5-1 and J usage is TRBJ2-7, with 7 positions matching TRBD1. Per germline, CDR1 SGHRS and CDR2 YFSETQ. This CDR3 spans 14 amino acids. Unmatched junction bases numbered 5, after V lost 3 bases and J lost 2 bases. The CDR3 nucleotides read TGCGCCAGCAGCTGGACCGGGACAGCCTACGAGCAGTACTTC. Protein sequence: CASSWTGTAYEQYF.

On this clone itself: No DNA is shown, since the ends of the CDR3 on it are uncertain; the CDR3 is the one TCRdb lists. This chain joins TRBV4-1 and TRBJ2-1; TRBD1, the D gene given by the table, was not confirmed from the DNA. The CDR3 is 17 residues long, ends included. CDR1 and CDR2 (germline): MGHRA, YSYEKL. The CDR3 sequence: CASSQTMSSSSGQGQFF.